This T cell receptor beta chain was identified in a study of blood T cell repertoires in COVID-19. Germline lookup yields CDR1 MNHEY and CDR2 SMNVEV (reference sequence). The CDR3 loop spans 13 amino acids. Trimming took off 0 bases at V and 5 bases at J, with 5 bases between the two ends. Assay used: immunoSEQ multiplex PCR; TCRdb lists only in-frame clones, some missing. The table lists 400,000 or so clones, about 88% of them singletons. The chain uses TRBV27 and TRBJ1-5; D is undetermined. The sequenced sample was peripheral blood. The TCR originated in a woman in her 40s with COVID-19, enrolled during active disease. CDR3 nucleotide sequence: TGTGCCAGCAGTTTATCTCTCTATCAGCCCCAGCATTTT. As protein: CASSLSLYQPQHF.